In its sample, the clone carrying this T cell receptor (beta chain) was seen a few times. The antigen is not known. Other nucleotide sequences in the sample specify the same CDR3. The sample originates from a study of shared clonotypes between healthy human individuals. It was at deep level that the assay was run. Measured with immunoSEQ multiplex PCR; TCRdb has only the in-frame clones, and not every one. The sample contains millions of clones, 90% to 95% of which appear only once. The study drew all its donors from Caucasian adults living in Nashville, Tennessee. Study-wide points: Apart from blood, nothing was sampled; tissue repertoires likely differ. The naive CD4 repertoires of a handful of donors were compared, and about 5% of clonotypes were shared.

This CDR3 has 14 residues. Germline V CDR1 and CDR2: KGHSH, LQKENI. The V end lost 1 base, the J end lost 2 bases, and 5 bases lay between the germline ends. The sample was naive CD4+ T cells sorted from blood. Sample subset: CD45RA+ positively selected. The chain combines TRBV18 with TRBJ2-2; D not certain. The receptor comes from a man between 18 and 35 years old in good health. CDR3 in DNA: TGTGCCAGCTCACCACAGGGCAACACCGGGGAGCTGTTTTTT. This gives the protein CASSPQGNTGELFF.